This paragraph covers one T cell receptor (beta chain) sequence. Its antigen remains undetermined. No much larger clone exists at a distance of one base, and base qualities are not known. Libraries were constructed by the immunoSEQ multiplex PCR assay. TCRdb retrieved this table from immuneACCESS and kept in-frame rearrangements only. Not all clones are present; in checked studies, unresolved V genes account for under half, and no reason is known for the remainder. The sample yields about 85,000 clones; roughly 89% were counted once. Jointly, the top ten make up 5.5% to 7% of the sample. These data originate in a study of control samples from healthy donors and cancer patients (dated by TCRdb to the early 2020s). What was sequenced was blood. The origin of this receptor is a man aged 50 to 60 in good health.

The nucleotide sequence reads TGTGCCAGCAGCTTAGCAAGGGGGTCCCGCGGGAGTATTGAGACCCAGTACTTC. Its amino acids are CASSLARGSRGSIETQYF. In this chain, TRBV11-2 is recombined with TRBJ2-5; a weak D assignment points to TRBD2 (7 bases agree). CDR1 is given as SGHAT and CDR2 as FQNNGV, both from the germline V gene. The CDR3, from cysteine to phenylalanine, totals 18 residues. CDR3 DNA only is kept here, 54 bases in frame from base 1. Trimming takes 1 base from V and 5 bases from J, and the germline ends sit 23 bases apart.